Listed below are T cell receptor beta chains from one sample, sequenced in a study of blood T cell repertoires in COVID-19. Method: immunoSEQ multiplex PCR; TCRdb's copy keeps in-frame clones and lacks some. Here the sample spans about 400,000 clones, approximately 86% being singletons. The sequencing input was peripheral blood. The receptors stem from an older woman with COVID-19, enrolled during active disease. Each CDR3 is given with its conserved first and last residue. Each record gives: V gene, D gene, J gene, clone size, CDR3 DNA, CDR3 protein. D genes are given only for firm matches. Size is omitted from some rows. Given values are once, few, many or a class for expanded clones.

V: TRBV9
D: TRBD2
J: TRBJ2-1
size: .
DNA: TGTGCCAGCAGCGCTAGCGGGGTTGGGGATGAGCAGTTCTTC
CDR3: CASSASGVGDEQFF

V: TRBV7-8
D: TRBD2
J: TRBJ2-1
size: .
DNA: TGTGCCAGCAGCGCGGACCGCGGGGGGTACAATGAGCAGTTCTTC
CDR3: CASSADRGGYNEQFF

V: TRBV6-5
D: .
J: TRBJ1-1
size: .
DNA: TGTGCCAGCAGTTACTCAACAGGCCCGAACACTGAAGCTTTCTTT
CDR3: CASSYSTGPNTEAFF

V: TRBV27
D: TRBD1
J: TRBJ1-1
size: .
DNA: TGTGCCAGCAGTTTATACAGGGGAGGCACTGAAGCTTTCTTT
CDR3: CASSLYRGGTEAFF

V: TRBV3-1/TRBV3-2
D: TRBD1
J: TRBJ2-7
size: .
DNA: TGTGCCAGCAGCCAACAAGACAGGGGAACATCCTTC
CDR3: CASSQQDRGTSF

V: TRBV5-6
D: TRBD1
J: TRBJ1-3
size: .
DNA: TGTGCCAGCAGCTTGGGGACAGGGTATAGGGGAAACACCATATATTTT
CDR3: CASSLGTGYRGNTIYF

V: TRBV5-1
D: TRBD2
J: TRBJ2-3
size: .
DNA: TGCGCCAGCAGCTTAGGGACTACCTCAAGTTTT
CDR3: CASSLGTTSSF

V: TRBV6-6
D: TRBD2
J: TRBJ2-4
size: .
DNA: TGTGCCAGCAGTTACATTCAGGGAGGGGACATTCAGTACTTC
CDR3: CASSYIQGGDIQYF

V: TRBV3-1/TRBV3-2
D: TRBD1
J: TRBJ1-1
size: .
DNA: TGTGCCAGCAGCCAAGGGGGGACAGGGGTGAAAGAAGCTTTCTTT
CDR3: CASSQGGTGVKEAFF

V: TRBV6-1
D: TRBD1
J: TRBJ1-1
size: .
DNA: TGTGCCAGCAGTGAAGGAGGGGGCGGTAAGGCTTTCTTT
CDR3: CASSEGGGGKAFF

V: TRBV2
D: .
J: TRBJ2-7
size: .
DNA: TGTGCCAGCAGAATAACAGAGCACTACGAGCAGTACTTC
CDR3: CASRITEHYEQYF

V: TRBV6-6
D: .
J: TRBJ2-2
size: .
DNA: TGTGCCAGCAGTTACCTAGGACAGAACGAAGGGGAGCTGTTTTTT
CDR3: CASSYLGQNEGELFF

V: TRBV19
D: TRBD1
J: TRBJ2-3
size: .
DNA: TGTGCCAGTAGTACTGGGACAGGGCGGTATTTT
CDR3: CASSTGTGRYF

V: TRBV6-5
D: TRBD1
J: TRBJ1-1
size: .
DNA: TGTGCCAGCAGTTTCGGACAGGGAGGAACTGAAGCTTTCTTT
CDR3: CASSFGQGGTEAFF

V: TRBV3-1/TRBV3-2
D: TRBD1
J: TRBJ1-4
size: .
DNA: TGTGCCAGCAGCCAATCCGACAGGGGAGAAGGAGAAAAACTGTTTTTT
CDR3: CASSQSDRGEGEKLFF

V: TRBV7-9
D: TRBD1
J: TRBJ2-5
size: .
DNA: TGTGCCAGCAGTCTAGACAGGGAGCGAAAACGAGAGACCCAGTACTTC
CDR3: CASSLDRERKRETQYF

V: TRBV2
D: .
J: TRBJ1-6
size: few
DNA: TGTGCCAGCAGTGGGCAGGGGATCAATTCACCCCTCCACTTT
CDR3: CASSGQGINSPLHF

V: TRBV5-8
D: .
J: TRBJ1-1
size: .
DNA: TGTGCCAGCAGCTTGACTGGAATCGGAGGAGGCACTGAAGCTTTCTTT
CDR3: CASSLTGIGGGTEAFF

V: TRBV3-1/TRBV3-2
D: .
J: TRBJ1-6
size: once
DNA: TGTGCCAGCAGCCAAGACAGCGACTATAATTCACCCCTCCACTTT
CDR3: CASSQDSDYNSPLHF

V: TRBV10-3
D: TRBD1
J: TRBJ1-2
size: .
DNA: TGTGCCATCAGTGAGCAGACAGGGGGCTATGGCTACACCTTC
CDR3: CAISEQTGGYGYTF

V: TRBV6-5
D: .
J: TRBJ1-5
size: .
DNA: TGTGCCAGCACCCCCCTACTACAGGAGCCCCAGCATTTT
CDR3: CASTPLLQEPQHF

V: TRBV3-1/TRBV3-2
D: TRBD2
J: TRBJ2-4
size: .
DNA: TGTGCCAGCAGCCAAGCCCCGGGACTAGCGGGGAACATTCAGTACTTC
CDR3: CASSQAPGLAGNIQYF

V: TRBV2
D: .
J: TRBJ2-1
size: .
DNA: TGTGCCAGCAGTGAACTGGGCTTAGACAATGAGCAGTTCTTC
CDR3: CASSELGLDNEQFF

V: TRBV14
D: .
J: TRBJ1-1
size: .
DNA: TGTGCCAGCAGCCTCCAGTTGGGGGGGTACACTGAAGCTTTCTTT
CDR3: CASSLQLGGYTEAFF

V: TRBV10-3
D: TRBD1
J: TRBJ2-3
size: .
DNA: TGTGCCATCCGCCGGGACAGGGAGGCAGATACGCAGTATTTT
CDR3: CAIRRDREADTQYF

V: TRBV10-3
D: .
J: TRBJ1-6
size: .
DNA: TGTGCCAGCACCATCGGCTCCTATAATTCACCCCTCCACTTT
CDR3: CASTIGSYNSPLHF

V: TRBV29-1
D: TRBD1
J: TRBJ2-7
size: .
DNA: TGCAGCGGGACAGGCCAATCCTACGAGCAGTACTTC
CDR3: CSGTGQSYEQYF

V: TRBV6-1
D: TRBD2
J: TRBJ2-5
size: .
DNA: TGTGCCAGCAGTGAAGTGGGACTAGAAGAGACCCAGTACTTC
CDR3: CASSEVGLEETQYF

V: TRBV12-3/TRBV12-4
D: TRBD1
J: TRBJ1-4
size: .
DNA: TGTGCCAGCAGTTTAGGGACAGGGAGACTGTTTTTT
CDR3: CASSLGTGRLFF

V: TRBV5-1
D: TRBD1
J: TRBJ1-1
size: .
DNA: TGCGCCAGCAGCTTGGGACAGGGGAACATGAACACTGAAGCTTTCTTT
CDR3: CASSLGQGNMNTEAFF

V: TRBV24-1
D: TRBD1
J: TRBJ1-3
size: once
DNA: TGTGCCCCCTTCGGGGACAGGGGGAGCGGAAACACCATATATTTT
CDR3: CAPFGDRGSGNTIYF

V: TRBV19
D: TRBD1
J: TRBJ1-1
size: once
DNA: TGTGCCAGTAGTAGAGGGACAGGGCGGAACACTGAAGCTTTCTTT
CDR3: CASSRGTGRNTEAFF

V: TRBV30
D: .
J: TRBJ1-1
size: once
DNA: TGTGCCTGGAGTGATCGAGGGCTTTGGGGCACTGAAGCTTTCTTT
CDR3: CAWSDRGLWGTEAFF

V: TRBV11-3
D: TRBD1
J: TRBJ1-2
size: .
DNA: TGTGCCAGCACCGCCCAGGGGGCGAGGGGCTATGGCTACACCTTC
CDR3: CASTAQGARGYGYTF

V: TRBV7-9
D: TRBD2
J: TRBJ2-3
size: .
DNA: TGTGCCAGCAGCTTACCGGGGGGGAGCACAGATACGCAGTATTTT
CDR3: CASSLPGGSTDTQYF

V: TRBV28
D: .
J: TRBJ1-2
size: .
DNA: TGTGCCAGCAGCCTTGGGAACAGGGTTGGGGAGAGGGGCTACACCTTC
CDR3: CASSLGNRVGERGYTF

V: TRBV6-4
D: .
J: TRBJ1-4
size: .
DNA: TGTGCCAGCAGAACAGAGTCGGATGAAAAACTGTTTTTT
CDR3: CASRTESDEKLFF

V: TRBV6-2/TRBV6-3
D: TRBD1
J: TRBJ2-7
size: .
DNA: TGTGCCAGCAGTTACCGCCCCGGGACAGGGGGCTACGAGCAGTACTTC
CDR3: CASSYRPGTGGYEQYF

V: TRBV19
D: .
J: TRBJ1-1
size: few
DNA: TGTGCCAGTAGTATAGGGTGGAGCGGACAGATGAACACTGAAGCTTTCTTT
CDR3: CASSIGWSGQMNTEAFF

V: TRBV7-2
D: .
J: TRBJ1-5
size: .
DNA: TGTGCCAGCAGCTTAACGATACGGCAGCCCCAGCATTTT
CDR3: CASSLTIRQPQHF

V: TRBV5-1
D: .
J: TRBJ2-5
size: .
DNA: TGCGCCAGCAGCCCCGGTCGCCTACAAGAGACCCAGTACTTC
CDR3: CASSPGRLQETQYF